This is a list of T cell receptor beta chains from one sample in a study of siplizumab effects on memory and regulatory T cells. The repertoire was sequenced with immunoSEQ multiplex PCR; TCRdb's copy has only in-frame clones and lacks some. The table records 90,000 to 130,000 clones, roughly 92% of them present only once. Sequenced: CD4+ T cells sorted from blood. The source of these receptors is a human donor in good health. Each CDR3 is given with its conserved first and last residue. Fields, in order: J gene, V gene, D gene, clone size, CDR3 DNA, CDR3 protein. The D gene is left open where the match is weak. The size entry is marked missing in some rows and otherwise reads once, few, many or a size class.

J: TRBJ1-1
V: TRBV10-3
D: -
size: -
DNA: TGTGCCATCAGTGTACAGGAGGGGACTGAAGCTTTCTTT
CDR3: CAISVQEGTEAFF

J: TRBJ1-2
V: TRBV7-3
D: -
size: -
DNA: TGTGCCAGCAGCTCACAGGGAGATAACTATGGCTACACCTTC
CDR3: CASSSQGDNYGYTF

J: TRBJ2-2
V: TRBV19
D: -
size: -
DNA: TGTGCCAGTGGGGGGCAGGGGTACACCGGGGAGCTGTTTTTT
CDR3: CASGGQGYTGELFF

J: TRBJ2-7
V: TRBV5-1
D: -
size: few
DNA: TGCGCCAGCAGCTTGTATATTTCGGGCGAGCAGTACTTC
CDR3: CASSLYISGEQYF

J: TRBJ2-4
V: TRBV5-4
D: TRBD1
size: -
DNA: TGTGCCAGCAGCCCCCCGGGGACAGATTCCCTGGGCATTCAGTACTTC
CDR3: CASSPPGTDSLGIQYF

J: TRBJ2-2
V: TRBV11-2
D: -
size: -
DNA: TGTGCCAGCAGCCGTGCTACCTTTGGGACCGGGGAGCTGTTTTTT
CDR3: CASSRATFGTGELFF

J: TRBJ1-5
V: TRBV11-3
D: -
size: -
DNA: TGTGCCAGCAGCTTGGGACCAAGCAATCAGCCCCAGCATTTT
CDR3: CASSLGPSNQPQHF

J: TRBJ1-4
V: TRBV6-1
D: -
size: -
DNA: TGTGCCAGCCGACTTGGGACATTTGAAAAACTGTTTTTT
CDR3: CASRLGTFEKLFF

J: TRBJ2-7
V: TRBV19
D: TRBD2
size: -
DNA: TGTGCCACCTCTACCGGGGGGTCTAGCAACGAGCAGTACTTC
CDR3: CATSTGGSSNEQYF

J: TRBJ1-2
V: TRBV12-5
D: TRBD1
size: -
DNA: TGTGCTAGTGGGGTCGGACAGGAGACTTTCTATGGCTACACCTTC
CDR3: CASGVGQETFYGYTF

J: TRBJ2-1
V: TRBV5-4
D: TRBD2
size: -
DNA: TGTGCCAGCAGCGACGGACTAGCGGGGTACAATGAGCAGTTCTTC
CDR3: CASSDGLAGYNEQFF

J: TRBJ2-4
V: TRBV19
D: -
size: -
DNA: TGTGCCAGCCGCGCCAGTGCCCCAAACATTCAGTACTTC
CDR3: CASRASAPNIQYF